This T cell receptor (beta chain) was recorded in a study of cytomegalovirus exposure and HLA in healthy donors. Study-wide points: Cytomegalovirus status was reportedly diagnosed by the classifier with high sensitivity and specificity. In a later analysis, most CMV-associated TCR beta chains appeared HLA-restricted. A later analysis linked 15,000 to 20,000 TCR beta sequences to HLA alleles at 0.05 false discovery rate.

This clone was counted a few times. Its antigen is unidentified. Primers for the PCR totalled 60 Vbeta and 13 Jbeta. Repertoires were generated with immunoSEQ multiplex PCR, while TCRdb's copy carries only in-frame clones and drops some. The sample shows about 150,000 clones, around 80% of them seen only once. Trimming removed 5 bases at V and 2 bases at J, with 14 bases between. The CDR3 has 14 residues. Germline lookup yields CDR1 GTSNPN and CDR2 SVGIG (reference sequence). Unrecorded immune exposures were likely, despite nominal health at sampling. This sequence was found in a woman between 45 and 60 years old in good health and CMV-seropositive. This chain links TRBV30 with TRBJ2-3; TRBD1 is a possible D gene (6 bases). Sequenced: PBMCs. The CDR3 nucleotides read TGTGCCTGGGTCCCCCAGGGGTCCACAGATACGCAGTATTTT. It codes for CAWVPQGSTDTQYF.